This TCR beta chain was obtained from a study of blood T cell repertoires in COVID-19. Study at large: Donors in the United States, Italy and Spain gave samples during acute or convalescent COVID-19. Nucleic acid was either cDNA or gDNA, and it came from T cells, B-cell-depleted T cells, or PBMCs.

Germline CDR1 is LNHDA and CDR2 is SQIVND (reference sequence). The CDR3 is 15 residues long. V lost 3 bases to trimming and J lost 9 bases; unmatched junction nucleotides: 5. Study processing details: Reference gene primer amplification in the assay estimated nucleated cell counts. The repertoire was sequenced with immunoSEQ multiplex PCR; TCRdb's copy has only in-frame clones and lacks some. That table is the source of V, J and clone size, and D and trimming were worked out from the DNA. The sample holds roughly 88,000 clones, around 80% seen once. This receptor was identified in a woman of 80 years or more with acute or convalescent COVID-19. The sample was peripheral blood. The chain couples TRBV19 to TRBJ1-6, with TRBD1 matching over 10 bases. The CDR3 loop reads CASSMVGQGISPLHF. In DNA form, the CDR3 reads TGTGCCAGTAGTATGGTGGGACAGGGGATTTCACCCCTCCACTTT.